A single sample is the source of the 13 T cell receptor beta chains below, sequenced in a study of blood T cell repertoires in COVID-19. Sequencing was performed with immunoSEQ multiplex PCR; in TCRdb, only in-frame clones are kept and a portion is missing. The sample records fewer than 200,000 clones, roughly four fifths being singletons. Sequenced sample: peripheral blood. These receptors were obtained from a woman of 80 years or more with COVID-19, enrolled during active disease.

The chain has TRBV27 and TRBJ2-7, with TRBD2 matching 11 bases. CDR1 and CDR2 (germline): MNHEY, SMNVEV (reference sequence). Germline trimming cut 2 bases from V and 0 bases from J; bases unmatched to any gene: 9. This CDR3 spans 18 amino acids. The DNA for the CDR3 is TGTGCCAGCAGTTTAAGGTCTCTAGCGGGGGGTAGCTCCTACGAGCAGTACTTC. Its translation is CASSLRSLAGGSSYEQYF.

DNA for the CDR3: TGTGCCAGCAGCTTAACTAGTGACGAGCAGTACTTC. It is translated as CASSLTSDEQYF. The chain carries TRBV5-6 and TRBJ2-7, with D perhaps matching TRBD2 (5 bases). Germline-derived CDR1 and CDR2 are SGHDT and YYEEEE. V lost 2 bases and J 5 bases, leaving 8 bases between the germline ends. This CDR3 is built from 12 residues.

This chain uses TRBV27 with TRBJ2-1; possibly TRBD1 for D (5 bases). The CDR3 sequence is 15 residues long. Germline V gene sequence: CDR1 MNHEY, CDR2 SMNVEV (reference sequence). V was trimmed by 2 bases and J by 7 bases, leaving 15 bases between them. The CDR3 sequence: CASSLISGLVNEQFF. CDR3 DNA: TGTGCCAGCAGTTTAATCTCAGGGTTAGTAAATGAGCAGTTCTTC.

The rearrangement uses TRBV14 and TRBJ2-6; D not resolved. V was shortened by 4 bases and J by 0 bases, with 4 bases between the two germline ends. Germline assignment: CDR1 SGHDN and CDR2 FVKESK. CDR3 size: 14 residues. This CDR3 is CASSRSSGANVLTF. The CDR3 region has the DNA TGTGCCAGCAGCCGGAGCTCTGGGGCCAACGTCCTGACTTTC. Variable domain in full (rest from reference TRBV14 and TRBJ2-6): EAGVTQFPSHSVIEKGQTVTLRCDPISGHDNLYWYRRVMGKEIKFLLHFVKESKQDESGMPNNRFLAERTGGTYSTLKVQPAELEDSGVYFCASSRSSGANVLTFGAGSRLTVL.

This sequence joins TRBV5-1 and TRBJ2-7; the match to TRBD2 covers 11 bases. From germline, CDR1 is SGHRS and CDR2 YFSETQ. Losses at the gene ends were 2 bases for V and 7 bases for J; bases not matched to a gene: 14. The CDR3 covers 17 residues. CDR3 amino acids: CASSFGLAGYINDEQYF. The DNA for the CDR3 is TGCGCCAGCAGCTTTGGACTAGCGGGCTACATCAATGATGAGCAGTACTTC.

The chain has TRBV5-1 and TRBJ2-2; maybe TRBD2 (6 bases). CDR1 and CDR2 from the germline V gene are SGHRS and YFSETQ. The V and J ends lost 4 bases and 4 bases respectively, with 11 bases between them. The CDR3 covers 14 residues. In DNA, the CDR3 is TGCGCCAGCAGCGGGGGACTCATCACCGGGGAGCTGTTTTTT. The encoded protein is CASSGGLITGELFF.

The chain couples TRBV6-2 or TRBV6-3 to TRBJ1-5; the match to TRBD1 covers 7 bases. The CDR3 totals 11 residues. Germline CDR1 MNHEY, CDR2 SVGEGT. The V and J ends lost 5 bases and 13 bases, in that order; junction bases with no gene match: 5. The CDR3 DNA follows: TGTGCCAGCAGTCAGAACAGGGGTCAGCATTTT. It translates to CASSQNRGQHF.

J is TRBJ1-4 and V is TRBV6-4; 7 bases are a match to TRBD1. The CDR3 runs 15 residues. Germline loops: CDR1 MRHNA, CDR2 SNTAGT. The junction had 7 bases not matched to a gene; V was cut back by 2 bases and J by 7 bases. The CDR3 sequence is CASSDGSAGGEKLFF. The CDR3 DNA reads as TGTGCCAGCAGTGACGGATCGGCAGGGGGTGAAAAACTGTTTTTT.

The chain recombines TRBV18 with TRBJ1-2; 8 nucleotides align to TRBD1. Losses at the gene ends were 2 bases for V and 1 base for J; bases not matched to a gene: 3. The CDR3 runs 15 residues. The germline V gene has CDR1 KGHSH and CDR2 LQKENI. Here the CDR3 reads CASSPGTGRNYGYTF. The DNA of the CDR3 is TGTGCCAGCTCACCAGGGACAGGTCGTAACTATGGCTACACCTTC.

J is TRBJ2-1 and V is TRBV5-1, with a weak D call TRBD2 (6 bases). Deletions cut 0 bases from V and 0 bases from J, with 16 bases between. The CDR3 is made up of 18 amino acids. CDR1 and CDR2 (germline): SGHRS, YFSETQ. The CDR3 DNA is TGCGCCAGCAGCTTGGCTCCGGGACTCCCGCCCTCCTACAATGAGCAGTTCTTC. Translation gives CASSLAPGLPPSYNEQFF.

This chain connects TRBV11-2 to TRBJ2-7; D possibly corresponds to TRBD1 (6 bases). Trimming pared 6 bases from V and 1 base from J, leaving 16 bases between. This CDR3 is built from 15 residues. CDR1 SGHAT and CDR2 FQNNGV come from the germline V gene. The CDR3 region has the DNA TGTGCCAGCAGGAAAATCGGGACAAGATCCTACGAGCAGTACTTC. It is translated as CASRKIGTRSYEQYF.

J is TRBJ1-4 and V is TRBV30; 7 bases align to TRBD1. CDR1 GTSNPN and CDR2 SVGIG come from the germline V gene (reference sequence). V lost 7 bases and J lost 6; bases outside the gene matches: 11. The CDR3 length is 14 residues. The CDR3 loop reads CALPQTGSDEKLFF. CDR3 coding DNA: TGTGCCTTGCCTCAGACAGGGAGTGATGAAAAACTGTTTTTT.

This sequence joins TRBV4-3 and TRBJ2-7; the D gene is possibly TRBD1 (7 bases). V was cut by 4 bases and J by 3 bases, with 16 bases left in between. The germline CDR1 and CDR2 sequences are LGHNA and YSLEER. The CDR3 is 15 amino acids. The CDR3 is CASSPSPRGVYEQYF. The CDR3 DNA sequence: TGCGCCAGCAGCCCTAGTCCCAGGGGGGTCTACGAGCAGTACTTC.